These 8 T cell receptor beta chains share one sample of origin, sequenced in a study of blood T cell repertoires in COVID-19. TCRdb's table, derived via immunoSEQ multiplex PCR, lists solely in-frame clones and lacks some. The profile shows around 100,000 clones, 90% of them singletons. Sequenced sample: peripheral blood. The receptors were gathered from a man aged 50 to 59 with acute or convalescent COVID-19.

This rearrangement joins TRBV19 to TRBJ2-1; 12 bases map to TRBD1. V lost 3 bases and J lost 8; bases outside the gene matches: 11. Germline CDR1 is LNHDA and CDR2 is SQIVND (reference sequence). This CDR3 is 17 amino acids long. CDR3 in amino acids: CASSILPGTGGRDEQFF. The DNA of the CDR3 is TGTGCCAGTAGTATCCTTCCCGGGACAGGGGGCAGAGATGAGCAGTTCTTC.

The chain links TRBV6-4 to TRBJ1-2, with TRBD1 as a possible D gene (5 bases). V was clipped by 5 bases and J by 8 bases, with 30 bases between them. Germline V lookup: CDR1 MRHNA, CDR2 SNTAGT. The CDR3 sequence is 18 residues long. The CDR3 DNA reads as TGTGCCAGCAGTTTCTATGACCCCTTTGGATCAGGGATATGGGGCTACACCTTC. Protein product: CASSFYDPFGSGIWGYTF.

This chain uses TRBV5-4 with TRBJ1-1; no reliable D call. The V end lost 4 bases, the J end lost 0 bases, and 16 bases lay between the germline ends. Germline V gene sequence: CDR1 SGHNT, CDR2 YYREEE (reference sequence). This CDR3 has 16 residues. CDR3 in DNA: TGTGCCAGCAGCCCTCGGGCGGGCCAGCTGAACACTGAAGCTTTCTTT. This gives the protein CASSPRAGQLNTEAFF.

V and J are TRBV7-9 and TRBJ2-7; 8 positions agree with TRBD1. From germline, CDR1 is SEHNR and CDR2 FQNEAQ (reference sequence). J gave up 6 bases and V 4 bases, and 8 bases lay outside the gene matches. The CDR3 length is 14 residues. CDR3 sequence (DNA): TGTGCCAGCAGCTCCACCCAGGGGGCCCGCGAGCAGTACTTC. It encodes CASSSTQGAREQYF.

The chain is built from TRBV7-2 and TRBJ2-3; D is undetermined. Germline V gives CDR1 SGHTA, CDR2 FQGNSA. The CDR3 is 13 residues long. The ends were cut back, 5 bases at V and 2 bases at J, with 8 bases in the middle. The CDR3 DNA sequence: TGTGCCAGCAGCGAGCTCTACACAGATACGCAGTATTTT. It is translated as CASSELYTDTQYF.

The rearrangement joins TRBV7-2 to TRBJ1-1; D uncertain. V lost 4 bases and J lost 3, with 12 bases in between. CDR1 and CDR2 from the germline V gene are SGHTA and FQGNSA. This CDR3 is built from 14 residues. This CDR3 is CASSSERFHTEAFF. In DNA form, the CDR3 reads TGTGCCAGCAGCTCAGAGCGATTTCACACTGAAGCTTTCTTT.

The chain employs TRBV18 and TRBJ2-3, with 8 bases aligning to TRBD2. The length of the CDR3 is 16 residues. The J segment lost 2 bases and the V segment lost 6 bases, leaving 10 bases of the junction unmatched. Germline CDR1 KGHSH, CDR2 LQKENI. This CDR3 is CASSQGTRTFTDTQYF. CDR3 nucleotides: TGTGCCAGCTCTCAAGGGACTAGAACCTTCACAGATACGCAGTATTTT.

The chain joins TRBV11-2 to TRBJ2-7, with 9 positions matching TRBD2. This CDR3 spans 15 amino acids. V lost 6 bases, J lost 2 bases, and 8 bases stayed unmatched. Germline lookup yields CDR1 SGHAT and CDR2 FQNNGV. The CDR3 spells CASRRTSGLTYEQYF. The CDR3, as DNA: TGTGCCAGCAGAAGAACTAGCGGGTTAACCTACGAGCAGTACTTC.